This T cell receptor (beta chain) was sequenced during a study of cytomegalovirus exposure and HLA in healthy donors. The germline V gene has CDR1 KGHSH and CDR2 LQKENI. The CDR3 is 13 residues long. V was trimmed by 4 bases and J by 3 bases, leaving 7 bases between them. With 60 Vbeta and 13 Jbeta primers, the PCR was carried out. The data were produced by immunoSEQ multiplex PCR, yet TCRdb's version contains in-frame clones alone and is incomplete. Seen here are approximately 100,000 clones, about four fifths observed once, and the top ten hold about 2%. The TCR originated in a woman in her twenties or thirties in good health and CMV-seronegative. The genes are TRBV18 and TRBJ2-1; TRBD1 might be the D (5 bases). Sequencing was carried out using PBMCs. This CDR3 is CASSLDSYNEQFF. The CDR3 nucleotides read TGTGCCAGCTCACTCGACAGCTACAATGAGCAGTTCTTC.